This TCR beta chain was sequenced for a study of beta chain features in type 1 diabetes. Across the study: The patients were much like the healthy donors in age, gender and cell yields. Overall study findings and caveats: TCRB CDR3 length was moderately but significantly reduced in all four CD4+ subsets of Type 1 diabetes patients.

Since all of the isolated RNA was reverse transcribed, expressed TCRB transcripts were what got sequenced. Assay used: immunoSEQ multiplex PCR; TCRdb lists only in-frame clones, some missing. This sample yields 970,000 or so clones, of which about 17% are seen a single time; 0.02% to 0.03% belongs to the top ten. Worth noting for this clone: What it binds is unknown.

Populations obtained by sorting all exceeded 95% purity. This receptor was identified in a woman aged 18-29 years in good health. Sequencing was done on a sample of naive CD4+ T cells from blood.

CDR3 DNA sequence: TGCAGCGTTGCTCGGATTAACTCCTACAATGAGCAGTTCTTC. It yields the protein CSVARINSYNEQFF. The chain employs TRBV29-1 and TRBJ2-1; unclear D gene. Germline CDR1 and CDR2: SQVTM and ANQGSEA. Between the trimmed V and J ends, which lost 4 bases and 0 bases, there was a span of 10 bases. The CDR3 has 14 residues.